This T cell receptor (beta chain) came from a study of neurological immune-mediated disorders. The wider study: In a group of roughly 35 multiple sclerosis patients, roughly 31 had the relapsing-remitting type and 3 had the secondary progressive type.

The CDR3 is 14 residues long. The V gene lost 3 bases and the J gene lost 4 bases, with 12 bases spanning the gap. Germline CDR1 DFQATT, CDR2 SNEGSKA (reference sequence). This clonotype was detected ten times or more. Antigen: not known. Study-level results: Repertoires from 18 of 34 multiple sclerosis patients grouped phylogenetically into a related-CDR3 cluster, suggesting a possible signature.

5'RACE with 10-nucleotide random UMIs generated the cDNA. TCRdb called the 5' RACE reads again in MiXCR, with one record for every CDR3 protein. Among tens of thousands of distinct CDR3 sequences, less than 6% were seen once, and the ten largest hold 1.3% to 1.5%. The chain is built from TRBV20-1 and TRBJ2-2; D unclear. The sample consisted of CD4+ T cells from blood. The origin of this receptor is a woman aged 18-29 years with multiple sclerosis. The CDR3 DNA follows: TGCAGTGCTAGTTTTCCTTCGGGCACCGGGGAGCTGTTTTTT. Its translation: CSASFPSGTGELFF.